The next 3 T cell receptor beta chains were all read from a single sample in a study of T cell changes during pregnancy in multiple sclerosis. The method was immunoSEQ multiplex PCR; TCRdb's version includes in-frame clones alone and lacks a portion of them. The sample consists of roughly 80,000 clones, just over 90% of them appearing once. Sequencing was performed on peripheral blood, taken in the second trimester of pregnancy. The receptors were gathered from a female donor with multiple sclerosis, enrolled in a pregnancy study.

The chain employs TRBV18 and TRBJ1-1; TRBD1 aligns across 12 bases. The CDR3 is 16 amino acids. V was clipped by 3 bases and J by 5 bases; unmatched bases: 7. In germline, CDR1 is KGHSH, CDR2 LQKENI. The CDR3 DNA reads as TGTGCCAGCTCACCCGGGACAGGGGGCTTGGGGACTGAAGCTTTCTTT. This gives the protein CASSPGTGGLGTEAFF.

The rearrangement uses TRBV15 and TRBJ1-5; possible D gene TRBD1, 5 bases. V lost 0 bases, J lost 8 bases, and 8 bases lay in between. Germline-derived CDR1 and CDR2 are LNHNV and YYDKDF (reference sequence). CDR3 length: 13 residues. The DNA of the CDR3 is TGTGCCACCAGCAGAGACCCGGGGGAGCCCCAGCATTTT. It yields the protein CATSRDPGEPQHF.

This clone was seen only once. This chain uses TRBV19 with TRBJ2-3; weak D call: TRBD1 (5 bases). Trimming took off 2 bases at V and 4 bases at J, with 7 bases between the two ends. Germline V CDR1 and CDR2: LNHDA, SQIVND (reference sequence). This CDR3 spans 13 amino acids. The CDR3 is CASSIIGADTQYF. Written as DNA, the CDR3 is TGTGCCAGTAGTATAATAGGGGCAGATACGCAGTATTTT.